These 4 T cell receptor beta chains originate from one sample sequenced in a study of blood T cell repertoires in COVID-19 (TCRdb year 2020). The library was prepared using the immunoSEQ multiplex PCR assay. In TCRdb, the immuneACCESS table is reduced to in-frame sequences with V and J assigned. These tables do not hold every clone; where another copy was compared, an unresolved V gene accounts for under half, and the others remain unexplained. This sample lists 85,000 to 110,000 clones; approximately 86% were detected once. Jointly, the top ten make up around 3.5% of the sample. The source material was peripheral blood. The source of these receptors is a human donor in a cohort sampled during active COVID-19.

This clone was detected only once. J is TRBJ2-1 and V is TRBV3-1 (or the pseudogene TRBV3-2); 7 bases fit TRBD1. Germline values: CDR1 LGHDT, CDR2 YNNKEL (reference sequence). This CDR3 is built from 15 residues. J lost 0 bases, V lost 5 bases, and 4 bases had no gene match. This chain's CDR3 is CASSLRQGSYNEQFF. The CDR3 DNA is TGTGCCAGCAGCTTACGACAGGGCTCCTACAATGAGCAGTTCTTC.

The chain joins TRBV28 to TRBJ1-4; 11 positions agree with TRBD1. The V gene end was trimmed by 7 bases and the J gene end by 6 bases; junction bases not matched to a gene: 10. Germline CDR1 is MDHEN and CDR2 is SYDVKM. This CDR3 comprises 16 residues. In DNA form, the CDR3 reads TGTGCCAGCACGGGACAGGGGGTATCGAGACATGAAAAACTGTTTTTT. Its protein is CASTGQGVSRHEKLFF.

CDR3 nucleotides: TGTGCCAGCAGCTTAGGTCAGGGTCGGAGCACAGATACGCAGTATTTT. It is translated as CASSLGQGRSTDTQYF. This chain connects TRBV7-9 to TRBJ2-3; a possible D gene is TRBD1 (5 bases). The CDR3 spans 16 residues. Germline V gene lookup returns CDR1 SEHNR and CDR2 FQNEAQ (reference sequence). The germline V and J ends were trimmed by 1 base and 0 bases, with 11 bases remaining between them.

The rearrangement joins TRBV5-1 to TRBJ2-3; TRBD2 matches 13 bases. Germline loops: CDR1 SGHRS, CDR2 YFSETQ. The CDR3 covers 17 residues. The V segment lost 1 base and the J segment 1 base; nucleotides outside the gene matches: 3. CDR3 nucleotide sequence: TGCGCCAGCAGCTTGCCTACTAGCGGGAGGGGCACAGATACGCAGTATTTT. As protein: CASSLPTSGRGTDTQYF.